The subject of this entry is one TCR beta chain. The sample originates from a study of blood T cell repertoires in COVID-19. The wider study: From the United States, Italy and Spain came samples of acute and convalescent COVID-19. The cDNA or gDNA used as material had been derived from T cells, B-cell-depleted T cells, or PBMCs.

Losses at the gene ends were 6 bases for V and 8 bases for J; bases not matched to a gene: 5. Per the germline V gene, CDR1 is SGHNT and CDR2 is YENEEA. The CDR3 totals 15 residues. Original analysis: Researchers report that nucleated cell counts were estimated from reference gene primer amplification. Using immunoSEQ multiplex PCR, the repertoire was profiled, and TCRdb retains in-frame clones only, with some absent. Clone size and V and J calls were adopted from that table, with D and trimming inferred from the DNA. The table records some 170,000 clones, approximately 86% of them present only once.

The source is a woman aged 50 to 65 with acute or convalescent COVID-19. Sample: peripheral blood. The V call is TRBV11-3, the J call TRBJ2-1, with TRBD2 identical over 15 bases. CDR3 residues: CASSRTSGGAYEQFF. CDR3 DNA: TGTGCCAGCAGTCGGACTAGCGGGGGGGCCTATGAGCAGTTCTTC.